These T cell receptor beta chains were read from a single sample in a study of T-cell memory formation after mild COVID-19. TCRdb re-called the 5' RACE reads with MiXCR, one entry per CDR3 protein. Among almost 350,000 distinct CDR3 sequences listed, less than 25% were seen once. Sequencing was performed on PBMCs or a T cell subset sorted from them (not recorded which). These receptors all come from a young man who had mild COVID-19 (a few samples of this study predate the infection). Cell type and time point are not known. CDR3s include the opening cysteine and the closing phenylalanine or tryptophan. D genes are given only for firm matches. Some rows have no size entry. The others give once, few or many, or a class for an expanded clone.

D gene	clone size	V gene	J gene	CDR3 protein	CDR3 DNA
NA	many	TRBV5-1	TRBJ2-1	CASSLVADKTADEQFF	TGCGCCAGCAGCTTGGTGGCAGACAAGACTGCCGATGAGCAGTTCTTC
NA	NA	TRBV2	TRBJ2-5	CASSEQRGVETQYF	TGTGCCAGCAGTGAACAACGAGGCGTGGAGACCCAGTACTTC
NA	NA	TRBV14	TRBJ1-2	CASSQQESGYGYTF	TGTGCCAGCAGCCAACAGGAGTCTGGCTATGGCTACACCTTC
TRBD1	few	TRBV6-6	TRBJ1-2	CASSSPGQGAYGYTF	TGTGCCAGCAGTTCGCCGGGACAGGGGGCTTATGGCTACACCTTC
NA	NA	TRBV5-1	TRBJ2-6	CASSLVVASLVLTF	TGCGCCAGCAGCTTGGTGGTAGCGTCCCTCGTCCTGACTTTC
NA	few	TRBV3-1	TRBJ1-6	CASSQDVSGNSPLHF	TGTGCCAGCAGCCAAGATGTATCGGGGAATTCACCCCTCCACTTT
NA	few	TRBV12-3/TRBV12-4	TRBJ1-5	CASSKLQGRGAGWPTHF	TGTGCCAGCAGTAAACTCCAGGGGCGGGGTGCAGGCTGGCCAACGCATTTT
NA	NA	TRBV7-7	TRBJ1-1	CASSLNKNTEAFF	TGTGCTAGCAGCTTAAACAAGAACACTGAAGCTTTCTTT
NA	NA	TRBV5-1	TRBJ2-4	CASRWDAGNIQYF	TGCGCCAGCCGGTGGGACGCTGGAAACATTCAGTACTTC
NA	NA	TRBV7-9	TRBJ1-5	CASRQDRDQPQHF	TGTGCCAGCAGACAGGACAGAGATCAGCCCCAGCATTTT
NA	NA	TRBV7-2	TRBJ1-6	CASSPRQGSNSPLHF	TGTGCCAGCAGCCCACGTCAGGGTTCCAATTCACCCCTCCACTTT
TRBD2	many	TRBV7-9	TRBJ2-3	CASSHRLAGGTDTQYF	TGTGCCAGCAGCCACCGACTAGCGGGGGGCACAGATACGCAGTATTTT
NA	few	TRBV7-8	TRBJ2-7	CASSLADGGEQYF	TGTGCCAGCAGCTTAGCGGACGGGGGCGAGCAGTACTTC
NA	NA	TRBV23-1	TRBJ2-3	CASSHLPACTDTQYF	TGCGCCAGCAGTCATCTCCCGGCCTGCACAGATACGCAGTATTTT
NA	many	TRBV5-4	TRBJ1-2	CASSSTNYGYTF	TGTGCCAGCAGCTCGACCAACTATGGCTACACCTTC
TRBD1	NA	TRBV7-9	TRBJ2-7	CASSSRDRGQRGSYEQYF	TGTGCCAGCAGCTCCCGGGACAGGGGGCAAAGGGGCTCCTACGAGCAGTACTTC
TRBD1	few	TRBV5-4	TRBJ2-7	CASAYTGTGFDEQYF	TGTGCCAGCGCCTACACCGGGACAGGGTTCGACGAGCAGTACTTC
NA	few	TRBV27	TRBJ2-3	CASSSPAGNTDTQYF	TGTGCCAGCAGTTCTCCGGCGGGGAACACAGATACGCAGTATTTT
NA	NA	TRBV9	TRBJ2-5	CASSVAAGAYQETQYF	TGTGCCAGCAGCGTAGCTGCCGGGGCGTACCAAGAGACCCAGTACTTC
TRBD1	NA	TRBV29-1	TRBJ1-2	CSVGTDRGDGYTF	TGCAGCGTGGGGACAGACCGAGGAGATGGCTACACCTTC
NA	few	TRBV9	TRBJ2-5	CASSVEAPFTETQYF	TGTGCCAGCAGCGTAGAGGCCCCTTTCACTGAGACCCAGTACTTC
NA	many	TRBV5-1	TRBJ2-7	CASSFGGTYEQYF	TGCGCCAGCAGCTTCGGCGGGACCTACGAGCAGTACTTC
NA	once	TRBV3-1	TRBJ2-4	CASSQEKSYNIQYF	TGTGCCAGCAGCCAAGAGAAGTCGTATAACATTCAGTACTTC
NA	few	TRBV5-5	TRBJ1-2	CASSFRRNYGYTF	TGTGCCAGCAGCTTCCGGAGAAACTATGGCTACACCTTC
NA	few	TRBV12-3/TRBV12-4	TRBJ1-3	CASSSRQTNTIYF	TGTGCCAGCAGTTCAAGACAGACGAACACCATATATTTT
TRBD2	NA	TRBV7-3	TRBJ2-2	CASSLTSAGGRTGELFF	TGTGCCAGCAGCTTAACGTCAGCGGGGGGGCGCACCGGGGAGCTGTTTTTT
NA	few	TRBV28	TRBJ1-1	CASSWGVTEAFF	TGTGCCAGCAGTTGGGGGGTCACTGAAGCTTTCTTT
TRBD1	NA	TRBV7-2	TRBJ2-5	CASSFRLDRVAYF	TGTGCCAGCAGCTTCCGCTTGGACAGGGTTGCGTACTTC
NA	NA	TRBV10-2	TRBJ2-7	CASRYGNHEQYF	TGCGCCAGCAGGTACGGGAACCACGAGCAGTACTTC
NA	NA	TRBV30	TRBJ1-1	CAWKLDTEAFF	TGTGCCTGGAAGTTGGACACTGAAGCTTTCTTT
NA	NA	TRBV5-1	TRBJ1-1	CASTLLENTEAFF	TGCGCCAGCACCCTTCTGGAGAACACTGAAGCTTTCTTT
NA	NA	TRBV20-1	TRBJ1-6	CSAATYSPLHF	TGCAGTGCTGCGACCTATTCACCCCTCCACTTT
NA	NA	TRBV3-1	TRBJ1-1	CASSQMTGLEAFF	TGTGCCAGCAGCCAAATGACAGGTCTTGAAGCTTTCTTT
TRBD2	NA	TRBV7-6	TRBJ2-5	CASSPRGAGGPVETQYF	TGTGCCAGCAGCCCCCGGGGAGCGGGGGGGCCGGTTGAGACCCAGTACTTC
TRBD1	NA	TRBV7-2	TRBJ1-5	CASSWTGGYSNQPQHF	TGTGCCAGCAGCTGGACAGGGGGTTATAGCAATCAGCCCCAGCATTTT
NA	few	TRBV6-6	TRBJ1-5	CASSYSKTESNQPQHF	TGTGCCAGCAGTTACTCGAAGACCGAGAGCAATCAGCCCCAGCATTTT
TRBD1	few	TRBV2	TRBJ2-1	CASSLQGTEQFF	TGTGCCAGCAGTCTACAGGGGACTGAGCAGTTCTTC
TRBD1	NA	TRBV2	TRBJ1-5	CASSSQGAGEPQHF	TGTGCCAGCAGTTCACAGGGGGCTGGGGAGCCCCAGCATTTT
NA	few	TRBV7-8	TRBJ2-7	CASSLDGNPGEQYF	TGTGCCAGCAGCTTAGACGGGAACCCCGGCGAGCAGTACTTC
TRBD1	NA	TRBV19	TRBJ2-3	CASSNLGTGGSDTQYF	TGTGCCAGTAGTAATCTAGGAACAGGGGGATCAGATACGCAGTATTTT
TRBD1	NA	TRBV19	TRBJ2-7	CASSLRDSFYEQYF	TGTGCCAGTAGTCTCCGGGACAGCTTTTACGAGCAGTACTTC
NA	NA	TRBV9	TRBJ1-3	CASSSGNGNTIYF	TGTGCCAGCAGCTCAGGGAACGGAAACACCATATATTTT
NA	few	TRBV4-2	TRBJ2-3	CASSQAAGPEGDTQYF	TGTGCCAGCAGCCAAGCGGCAGGACCGGAGGGAGATACGCAGTATTTT
NA	few	TRBV10-3	TRBJ1-6	CAIRASQASPLHF	TGTGCCATCAGGGCATCCCAGGCTTCACCCCTCCACTTT
TRBD1	NA	TRBV4-1	TRBJ2-3	CASSQDDRGLGDTQYF	TGCGCCAGCAGCCAAGATGACAGGGGGCTTGGAGATACGCAGTATTTT
TRBD1	NA	TRBV6-1	TRBJ2-7	CASSEDGTGAYEQYF	TGTGCCAGCAGTGAAGATGGGACAGGGGCCTACGAGCAGTACTTC
TRBD2	few	TRBV4-2	TRBJ2-5	CASSHALRGVGETQYF	TGTGCCAGCAGCCATGCTTTGCGGGGGGTTGGAGAGACCCAGTACTTC
TRBD2	few	TRBV7-6	TRBJ2-3	CASSSLAGGGAVNTQYF	TGTGCCAGCAGCTCCCTTGCGGGCGGGGGGGCGGTAAATACGCAGTATTTT